Shown below are 12 T cell receptor beta chains from a single sample sequenced in a study of blood T cells in healthy people across ages. The use of a sample-barcoded 5' primer and a J-beta primer mix characterized a second PCR of about 7 to 12 cycles. TCRdb itself ran the 5' RACE reads through MiXCR, one entry per CDR3 protein. The sample contains about 970,000 distinct CDR3 sequences, roughly half of which appear only once. The material sequenced was blood. The receptor source for this set is a woman aged 55 to 70 in good health.

This rearrangement joins TRBV5-1 to TRBJ2-7; 8 bases are a match to TRBD1. CDR1 SGHRS and CDR2 YFSETQ come from the germline V gene. Losses at the gene ends were 2 bases for V and 0 bases for J; bases not matched to a gene: 4. This CDR3 comprises 15 residues. Here the CDR3 reads CASSFGQGSSYEQYF. The CDR3 coding sequence is TGCGCCAGCAGCTTTGGACAGGGAAGCTCCTACGAGCAGTACTTC.

The V and J genes are TRBV7-9 and TRBJ1-2; TRBD1 matches at 8 bases. Germline-derived CDR1 and CDR2 are SEHNR and FQNEAQ (reference sequence). Trimming removed 5 bases from V and 5 bases from J; junction bases left unmatched: 19. The CDR3 has 18 amino acids. In nucleotides, the CDR3 is TGTGCCAGCAGCCCTATAACTACTAAGGACAGGGCGTCTTATGGCTACACCTTC. Its translation is CASSPITTKDRASYGYTF.

Note on this clonotype: One end of the junction fails to match germline, which may point to a read error. The chain combines TRBV12-5 with TRBJ1-5; D is undetermined. The CDR3 runs to 16 residues. Germline assignment: CDR1 LGHNT and CDR2 FRNRAP. The CDR3 bases are TGTGCTGGTGGGGAGATAACACGAATTAGCAATCAGCCCCAGCATTTT. Translating it yields CAGGEITRISNQPQHF.

This chain joins TRBV12-3 or TRBV12-4 and TRBJ2-1; a possible D gene is TRBD2 (5 bases). There are 13 residues in the CDR3. V was clipped by 5 bases and J by 10 bases, with 15 bases between them. The CDR3 sequence: CASSVDPSCEQFF. CDR3 sequence (DNA): TGTGCCAGCAGTGTAGATCCTAGCTGCGAGCAGTTCTTC.

The chain employs TRBV6-2 or TRBV6-3 and TRBJ2-7; D is perhaps TRBD2 (6 bases). The CDR3 has 16 amino acids. CDR1 MNHEY and CDR2 SVGEGT come from the germline V gene. The V gene lost 7 bases and the J gene lost 0 bases, with 19 bases spanning the gap. The CDR3 region is CASTPGRGINSYEQYF. CDR3 nucleotide sequence: TGTGCCAGCACTCCCGGTCGGGGGATCAACTCCTACGAGCAGTACTTC.

This clonotype has only one observation. The junction departs from the called germline gene at one end, perhaps through a read error. CDR3 nucleotide sequence: TGTGTCAGCAGACAGGGACAGGGAGGCTACAATGAGCAGTTCTTC. Translating it yields CVSRQGQGGYNEQFF. The chain couples TRBV6-5 to TRBJ2-1, with 9 bases lining up with TRBD1. This CDR3 contains 15 residues. CDR1 is MNHEY and CDR2 is SVGAGI in the germline V gene.

This chain uses TRBV24-1 with TRBJ2-4; 7 bases match TRBD1. Near its end, the DNA agrees better with TRBJ2-7, so the J call may be wrong. The CDR3 is 14 residues long. Germline lookup yields CDR1 KGHDR and CDR2 SFDVKD. The DNA of the CDR3 is TGTGCCACCAGTGAAAGACAGGGAGTCAACGAGCAGTACTTC. Protein product: CATSERQGVNEQYF.

A few counts support this clonotype. This sequence joins TRBV2 and TRBJ2-1, with 8 bases that match TRBD2. V trimming: 3 bases; J trimming: 5 bases; junction bases outside the gene matches: 15. This CDR3 is built from 18 residues. Looked up from germline, CDR1 is SNHLY and CDR2 is FYNNEI. The CDR3, as DNA: TGTGCCAGCAGTGAGGGGGTACCGGGACTAGTTATCCACAATGAGCAGTTCTTC. As protein: CASSEGVPGLVIHNEQFF.

The V call is TRBV7-2, the J call TRBJ2-3; 14 nucleotides match TRBD2. Germline CDR1 and CDR2: SGHTA and FQGNSA. V lost 5 bases and J lost 0; bases outside the gene matches: 10. CDR3 length equals 19 residues. DNA for the CDR3: TGTGCCAGCAGCCCGGGACTAGCGGGAGTTTGGACTAGCACAGATACGCAGTATTTT. This translates into CASSPGLAGVWTSTDTQYF.

This clonotype has a handful of counts. V is TRBV12-3 or TRBV12-4 and J is TRBJ1-2; D is unresolved. Trimming left V 6 bases short and J 8 bases short, with 16 bases between. The CDR3 runs to 13 residues. The CDR3 loop reads CASRSTGNWGYTF. The CDR3, as DNA: TGTGCCAGCAGGTCCACGGGGAACTGGGGCTACACCTTC.

The DNA of the CDR3 is TGTGCCACCAGCAGAGATCTCTCTACAGGGGTTGGTAGCGGCTACACCTTC. It encodes CATSRDLSTGVGSGYTF. The chain combines TRBV15 with TRBJ1-2; 7 bases line up with TRBD1. CDR3 size: 17 residues. Germline CDR1 is LNHNV and CDR2 is YYDKDF (reference sequence). V trimming: 0 bases; J trimming: 8 bases; junction bases outside the gene matches: 15.

V and J are TRBV29-1 and TRBJ2-7; 9 nucleotides match TRBD2. CDR1 SQVTM and CDR2 ANQGSEA come from the germline V gene. After removal of 6 bases from V and 7 bases from J, the junction contained 22 bases not matched to a gene. The CDR3 covers 17 residues. The CDR3 reads CSVLLVPSGNSYNEQYF. Written as DNA, the CDR3 is TGCAGCGTCCTATTGGTGCCTAGCGGGAACTCCTACAATGAGCAGTACTTC.